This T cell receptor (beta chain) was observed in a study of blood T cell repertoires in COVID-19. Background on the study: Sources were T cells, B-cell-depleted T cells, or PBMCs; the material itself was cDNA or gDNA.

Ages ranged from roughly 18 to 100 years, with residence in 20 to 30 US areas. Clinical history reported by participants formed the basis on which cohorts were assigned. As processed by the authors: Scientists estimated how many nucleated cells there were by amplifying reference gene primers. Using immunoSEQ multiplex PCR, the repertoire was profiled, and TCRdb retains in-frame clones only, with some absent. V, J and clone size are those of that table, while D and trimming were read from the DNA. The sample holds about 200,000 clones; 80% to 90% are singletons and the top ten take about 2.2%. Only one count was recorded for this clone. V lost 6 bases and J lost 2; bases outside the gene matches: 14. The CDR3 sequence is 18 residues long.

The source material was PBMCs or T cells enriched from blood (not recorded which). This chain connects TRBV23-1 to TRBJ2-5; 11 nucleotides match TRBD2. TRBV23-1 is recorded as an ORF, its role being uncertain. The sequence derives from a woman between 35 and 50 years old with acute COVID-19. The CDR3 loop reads CASSGEASGRPGQETQYF. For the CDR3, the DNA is TGCGCCAGCAGCGGGGAGGCTAGCGGGAGGCCGGGTCAAGAGACCCAGTACTTC.